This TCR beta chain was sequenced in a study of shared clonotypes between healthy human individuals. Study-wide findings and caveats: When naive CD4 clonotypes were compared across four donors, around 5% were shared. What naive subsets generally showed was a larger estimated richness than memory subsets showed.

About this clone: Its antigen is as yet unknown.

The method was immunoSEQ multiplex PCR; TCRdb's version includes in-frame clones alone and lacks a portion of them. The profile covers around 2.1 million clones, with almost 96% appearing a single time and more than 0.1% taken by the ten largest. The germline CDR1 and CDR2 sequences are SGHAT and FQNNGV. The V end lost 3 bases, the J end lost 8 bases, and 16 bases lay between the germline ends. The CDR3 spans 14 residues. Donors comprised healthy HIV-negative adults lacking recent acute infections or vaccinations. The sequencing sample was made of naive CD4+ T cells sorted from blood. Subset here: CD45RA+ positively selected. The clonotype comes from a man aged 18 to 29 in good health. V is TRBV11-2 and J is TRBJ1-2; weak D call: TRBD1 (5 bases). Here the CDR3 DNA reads TGTGCCAGCAGCTTGCTAGATGTGGGGCAGGGCTACACCTTC. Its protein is CASSLLDVGQGYTF. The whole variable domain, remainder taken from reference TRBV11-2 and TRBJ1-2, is EAGVAQSPRYKIIEKRQSVAFWCNPISGHATLYWYQQILGQGPKLLIQFQNNGVVDDSQLPKDRFSAERLKGVDSTLKIQPAKLEDSAVYLCASSLLDVGQGYTFGSGTRLTVV.